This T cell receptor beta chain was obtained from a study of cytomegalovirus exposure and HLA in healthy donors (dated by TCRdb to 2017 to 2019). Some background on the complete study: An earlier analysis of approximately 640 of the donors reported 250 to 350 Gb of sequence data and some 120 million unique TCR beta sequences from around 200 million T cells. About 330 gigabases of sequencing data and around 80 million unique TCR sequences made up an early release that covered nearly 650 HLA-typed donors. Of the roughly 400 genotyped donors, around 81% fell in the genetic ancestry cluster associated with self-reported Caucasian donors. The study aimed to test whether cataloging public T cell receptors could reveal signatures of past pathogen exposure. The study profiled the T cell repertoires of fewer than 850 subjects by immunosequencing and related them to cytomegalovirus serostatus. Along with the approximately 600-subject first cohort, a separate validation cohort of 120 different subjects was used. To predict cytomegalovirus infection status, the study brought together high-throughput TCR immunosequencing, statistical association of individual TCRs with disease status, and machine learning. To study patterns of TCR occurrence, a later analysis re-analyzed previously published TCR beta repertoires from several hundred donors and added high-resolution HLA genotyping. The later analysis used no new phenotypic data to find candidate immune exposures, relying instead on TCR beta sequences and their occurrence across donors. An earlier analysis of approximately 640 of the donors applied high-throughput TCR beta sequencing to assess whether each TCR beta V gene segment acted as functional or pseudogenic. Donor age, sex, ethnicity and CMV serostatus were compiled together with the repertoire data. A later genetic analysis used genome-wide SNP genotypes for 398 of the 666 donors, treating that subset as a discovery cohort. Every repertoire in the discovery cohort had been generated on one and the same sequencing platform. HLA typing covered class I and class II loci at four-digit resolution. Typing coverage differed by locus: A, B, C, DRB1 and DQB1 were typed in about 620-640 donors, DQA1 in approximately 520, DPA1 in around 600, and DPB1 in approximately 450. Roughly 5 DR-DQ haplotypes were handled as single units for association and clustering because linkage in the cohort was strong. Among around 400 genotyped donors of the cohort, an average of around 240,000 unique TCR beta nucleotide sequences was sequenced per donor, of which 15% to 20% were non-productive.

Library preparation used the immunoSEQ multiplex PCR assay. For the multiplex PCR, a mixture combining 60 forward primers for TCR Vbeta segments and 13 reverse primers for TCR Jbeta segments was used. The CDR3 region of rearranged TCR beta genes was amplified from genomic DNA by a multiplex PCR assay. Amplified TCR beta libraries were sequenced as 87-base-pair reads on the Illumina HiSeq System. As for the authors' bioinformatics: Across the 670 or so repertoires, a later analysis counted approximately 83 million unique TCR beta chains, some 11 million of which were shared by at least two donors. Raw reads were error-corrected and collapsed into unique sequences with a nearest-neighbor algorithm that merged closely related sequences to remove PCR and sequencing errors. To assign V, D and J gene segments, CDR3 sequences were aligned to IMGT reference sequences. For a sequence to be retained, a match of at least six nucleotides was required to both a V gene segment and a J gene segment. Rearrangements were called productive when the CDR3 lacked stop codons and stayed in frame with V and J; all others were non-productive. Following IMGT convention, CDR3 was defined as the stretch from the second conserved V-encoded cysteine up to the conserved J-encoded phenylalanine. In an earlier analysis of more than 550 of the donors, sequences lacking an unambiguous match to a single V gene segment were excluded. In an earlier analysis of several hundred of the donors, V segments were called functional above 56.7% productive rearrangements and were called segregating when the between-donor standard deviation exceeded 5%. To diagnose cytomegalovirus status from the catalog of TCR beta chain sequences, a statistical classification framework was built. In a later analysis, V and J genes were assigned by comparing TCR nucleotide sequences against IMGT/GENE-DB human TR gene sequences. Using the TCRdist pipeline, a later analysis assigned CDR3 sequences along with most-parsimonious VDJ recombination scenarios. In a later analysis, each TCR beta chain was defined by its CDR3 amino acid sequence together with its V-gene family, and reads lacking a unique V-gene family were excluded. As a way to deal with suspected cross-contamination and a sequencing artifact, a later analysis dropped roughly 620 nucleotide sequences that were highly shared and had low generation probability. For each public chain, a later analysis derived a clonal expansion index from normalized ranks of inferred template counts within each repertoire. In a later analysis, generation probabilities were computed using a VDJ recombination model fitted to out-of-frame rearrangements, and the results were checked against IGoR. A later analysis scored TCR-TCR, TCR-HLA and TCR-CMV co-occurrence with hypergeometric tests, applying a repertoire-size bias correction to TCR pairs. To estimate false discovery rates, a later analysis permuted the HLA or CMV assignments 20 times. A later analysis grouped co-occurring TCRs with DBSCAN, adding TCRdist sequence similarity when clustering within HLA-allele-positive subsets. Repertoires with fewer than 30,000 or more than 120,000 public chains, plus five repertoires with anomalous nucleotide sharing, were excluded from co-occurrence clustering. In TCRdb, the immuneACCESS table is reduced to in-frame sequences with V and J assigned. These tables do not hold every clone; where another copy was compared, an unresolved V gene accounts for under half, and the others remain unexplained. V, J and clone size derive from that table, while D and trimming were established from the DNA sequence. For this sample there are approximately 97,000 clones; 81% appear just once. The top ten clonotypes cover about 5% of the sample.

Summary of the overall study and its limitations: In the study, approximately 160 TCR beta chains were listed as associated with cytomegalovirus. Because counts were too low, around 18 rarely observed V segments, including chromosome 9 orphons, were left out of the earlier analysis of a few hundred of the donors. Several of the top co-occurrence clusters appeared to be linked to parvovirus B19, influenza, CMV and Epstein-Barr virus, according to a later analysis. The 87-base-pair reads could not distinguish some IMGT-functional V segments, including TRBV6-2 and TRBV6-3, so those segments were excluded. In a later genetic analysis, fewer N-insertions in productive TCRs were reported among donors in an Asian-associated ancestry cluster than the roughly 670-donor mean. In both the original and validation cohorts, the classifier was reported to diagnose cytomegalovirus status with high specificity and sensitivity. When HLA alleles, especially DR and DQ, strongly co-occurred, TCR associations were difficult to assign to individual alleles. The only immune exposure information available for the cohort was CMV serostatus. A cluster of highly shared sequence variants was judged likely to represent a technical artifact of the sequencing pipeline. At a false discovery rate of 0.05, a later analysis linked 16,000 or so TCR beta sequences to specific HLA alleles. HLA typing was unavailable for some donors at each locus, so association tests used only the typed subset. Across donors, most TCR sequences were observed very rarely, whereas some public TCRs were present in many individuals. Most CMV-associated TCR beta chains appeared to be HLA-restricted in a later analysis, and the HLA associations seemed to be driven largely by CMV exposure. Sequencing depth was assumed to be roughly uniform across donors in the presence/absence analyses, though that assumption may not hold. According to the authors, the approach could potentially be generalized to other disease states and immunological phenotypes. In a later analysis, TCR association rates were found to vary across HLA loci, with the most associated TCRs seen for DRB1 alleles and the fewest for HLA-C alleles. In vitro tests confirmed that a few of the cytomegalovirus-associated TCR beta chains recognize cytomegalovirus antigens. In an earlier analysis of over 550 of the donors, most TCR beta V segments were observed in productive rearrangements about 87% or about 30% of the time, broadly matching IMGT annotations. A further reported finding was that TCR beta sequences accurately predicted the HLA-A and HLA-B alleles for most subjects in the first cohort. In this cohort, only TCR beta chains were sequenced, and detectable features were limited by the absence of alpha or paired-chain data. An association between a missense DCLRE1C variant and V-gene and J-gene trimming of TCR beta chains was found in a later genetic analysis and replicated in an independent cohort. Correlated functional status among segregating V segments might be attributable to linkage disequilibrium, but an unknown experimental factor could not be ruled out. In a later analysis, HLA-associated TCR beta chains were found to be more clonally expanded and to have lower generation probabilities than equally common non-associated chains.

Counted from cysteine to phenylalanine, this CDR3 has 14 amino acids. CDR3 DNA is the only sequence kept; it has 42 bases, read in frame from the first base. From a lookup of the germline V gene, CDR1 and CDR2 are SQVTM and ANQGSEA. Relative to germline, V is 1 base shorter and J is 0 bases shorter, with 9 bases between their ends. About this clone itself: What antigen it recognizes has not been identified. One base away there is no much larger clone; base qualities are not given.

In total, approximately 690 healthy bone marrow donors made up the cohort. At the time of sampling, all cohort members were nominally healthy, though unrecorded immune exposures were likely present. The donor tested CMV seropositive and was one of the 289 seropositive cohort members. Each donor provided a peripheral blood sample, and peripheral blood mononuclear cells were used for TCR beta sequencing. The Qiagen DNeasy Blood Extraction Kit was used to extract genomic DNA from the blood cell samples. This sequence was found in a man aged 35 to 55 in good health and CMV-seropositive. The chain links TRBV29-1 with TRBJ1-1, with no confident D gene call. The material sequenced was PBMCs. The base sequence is TGCAGCGTTGAAGTAACGTCAGTGAACACTGAAGCTTTCTTT. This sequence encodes CSVEVTSVNTEAFF. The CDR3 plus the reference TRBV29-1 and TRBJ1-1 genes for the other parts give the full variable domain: SAVISQKPSRDICQRGTSLTIQCQVDSQVTMMFWYRQQPGQSLTLIATANQGSEATYESGFVIDKFPISRPNLTFSTLTVSNMSPEDSSIYLCSVEVTSVNTEAFFGQGTRLTVV.